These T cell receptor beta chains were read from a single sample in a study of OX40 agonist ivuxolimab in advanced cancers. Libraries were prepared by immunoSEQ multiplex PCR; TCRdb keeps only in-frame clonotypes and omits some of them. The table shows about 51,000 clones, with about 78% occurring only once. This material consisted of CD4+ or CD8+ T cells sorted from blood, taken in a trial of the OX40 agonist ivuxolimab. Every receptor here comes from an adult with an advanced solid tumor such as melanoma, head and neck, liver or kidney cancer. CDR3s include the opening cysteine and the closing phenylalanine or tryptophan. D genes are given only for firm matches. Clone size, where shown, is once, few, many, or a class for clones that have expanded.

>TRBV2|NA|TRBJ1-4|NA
TGTGCCAGCAAGGATCGTGAAAAACTGTTTTTT
CASKDREKLFF
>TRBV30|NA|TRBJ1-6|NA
TGTGCCTCCACCAGGGACTTTAATTCACCCCTCCACTTT
CASTRDFNSPLHF
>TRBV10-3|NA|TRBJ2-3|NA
TGTGCCATCAGTGAGGGTATAAGCACAGATACGCAGTATTTT
CAISEGISTDTQYF
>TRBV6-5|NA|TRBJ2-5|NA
TGTGCCAGCAGTTACTCGGGAAGCGGGTACCAAGAGACCCAGTACTTC
CASSYSGSGYQETQYF
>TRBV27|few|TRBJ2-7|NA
TGTGCCAGCAGTCCCTCGTATCATTCCACCTACGAGCAGTACTTC
CASSPSYHSTYEQYF
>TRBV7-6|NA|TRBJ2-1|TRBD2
TGTGCCAGCAGCTTAAGGCGGGAGGGCCCCTACAATGAGCAGTTCTTC
CASSLRREGPYNEQFF
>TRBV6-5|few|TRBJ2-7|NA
TGTGCCAGCAGTGATACAGGGCGCGAGCAGTACTTC
CASSDTGREQYF
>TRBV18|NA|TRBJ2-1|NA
TGTGCCAGCTCACCACCGTCGAGGACACCCAATGAGCAGTTCTTC
CASSPPSRTPNEQFF
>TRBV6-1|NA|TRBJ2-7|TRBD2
TGTGCCAGCAGTCTAGAACTAGCGGGAGTTTTCGAGCAGTACTTC
CASSLELAGVFEQYF
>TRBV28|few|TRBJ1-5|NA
TGTGCCAGCAGGGTCAGCAATCAGCCCCAGCATTTT
CASRVSNQPQHF
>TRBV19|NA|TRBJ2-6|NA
TGTGCCACCCTCCCCAGCTCTGGGGCCAACGTCCTGACTTTC
CATLPSSGANVLTF
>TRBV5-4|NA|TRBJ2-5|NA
TGTGCCAGCAGCTTGGCCGGGGCCGAGACCCAGTACTTC
CASSLAGAETQYF
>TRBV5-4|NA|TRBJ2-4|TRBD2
TGTGCCAGCAGCTTGGCGCTAGCGGGAGCCAAAAACATTCAGTACTTC
CASSLALAGAKNIQYF
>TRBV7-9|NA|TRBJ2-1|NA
TGTGCCAGCAGAAACCGGGACGGTCCCTACAATGAGCAGTTCTTC
CASRNRDGPYNEQFF
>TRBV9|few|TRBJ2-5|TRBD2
TGTGCCAGCAGCGTTGGAAGCGGGAGGTTGGAGACCCAGTACTTC
CASSVGSGRLETQYF
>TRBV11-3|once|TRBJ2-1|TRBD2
TGTGCCAGCAGCTCCAATGGACTAGCGGGGTACAATGAGCAGTTCTTC
CASSSNGLAGYNEQFF
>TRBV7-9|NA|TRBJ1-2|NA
TGTGCCAGCAGCTTAATAGGTCCGGGGCCCGGAGATGGCTACACCTTC
CASSLIGPGPGDGYTF
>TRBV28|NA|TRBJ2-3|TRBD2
TGTGCCAGCAGAACGGGACTAGCGGGAGGCGGGGTAGATACGCAGTATTTT
CASRTGLAGGGVDTQYF
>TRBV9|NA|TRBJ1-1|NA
TGTGCCAGCAGCGTCACAGGGAAGACTGAAGCTTTCTTT
CASSVTGKTEAFF
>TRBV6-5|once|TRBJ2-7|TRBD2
TGTGCCAGCAGTTTCGAGGGCGGGAGGATCGGCTACGAGCAGTACTTC
CASSFEGGRIGYEQYF
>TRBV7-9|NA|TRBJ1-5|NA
TGTGCCAGCAGCTTCGGGGGGGAAGGAATTAATCAGCCCCAGCATTTT
CASSFGGEGINQPQHF
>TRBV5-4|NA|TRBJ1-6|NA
TGTGCCAGCAGCTTATTTCCGGCGGTCGATAATTCACCCCTCCACTTT
CASSLFPAVDNSPLHF
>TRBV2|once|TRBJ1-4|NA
TGTGCCAGCAGTGAACTTGGCAGGGAGGGGGAAAAACTGTTTTTT
CASSELGREGEKLFF
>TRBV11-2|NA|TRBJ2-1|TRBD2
TGTGCCAGCAGCCGACAGGGACTAGCGGACAATGAGCAGTTCTTC
CASSRQGLADNEQFF
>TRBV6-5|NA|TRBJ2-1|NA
TGTGCCAGCAGTTACGACGCGGGACAAGGCCACAATGAGCAGTTCTTC
CASSYDAGQGHNEQFF
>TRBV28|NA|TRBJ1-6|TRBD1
TGTGCCAGCAGTCCCGGACAGGGAGGTTCACCCCTCCACTTT
CASSPGQGGSPLHF
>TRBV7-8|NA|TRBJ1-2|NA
TGTGCCAGCAGCTTAGGACGGAACAGGGTTGGCGGCTACACCTTC
CASSLGRNRVGGYTF
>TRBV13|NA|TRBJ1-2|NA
TGTGCCAGCAGCTTAACGGGGAGGTTCGACTCTTTAAACTATGGCTACACCTTC
CASSLTGRFDSLNYGYTF
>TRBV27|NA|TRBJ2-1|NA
TGTGCCAGGGCAGCGGTGGAGTCTCCGCAGTTCTTC
CARAAVESPQFF
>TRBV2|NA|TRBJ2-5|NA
TGTGCCAGCAGTGAGGGCGCTCGAGGGGGGACCCAGTACTTC
CASSEGARGGTQYF
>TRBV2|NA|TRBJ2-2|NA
TGTGCCAGCATGGTGGAGAACACCGGGGAGCTGTTTTTT
CASMVENTGELFF
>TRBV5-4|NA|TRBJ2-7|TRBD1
TGTGCCAGCAGCCCCGGGACAGGGTGGTACGAGCAGTACTTC
CASSPGTGWYEQYF
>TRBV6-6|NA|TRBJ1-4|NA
TGTGCCAGCACCAAAAATCCAACTAATGAAAAACTGTTTTTT
CASTKNPTNEKLFF
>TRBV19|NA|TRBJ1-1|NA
TGTGCCAGTAGTATAGCTCCAGGTGGGACTGAAGCTTTCTTT
CASSIAPGGTEAFF
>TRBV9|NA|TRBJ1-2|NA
TGTGCCAGCAGCCCTGATCCGACGGGGGGAGTTAACTATGGCTACACCTTC
CASSPDPTGGVNYGYTF
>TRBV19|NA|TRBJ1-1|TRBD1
TGTGCCAGTTACAGGGGACCTGAAGCTTTCTTT
CASYRGPEAFF
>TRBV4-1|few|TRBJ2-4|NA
TGCGCCAGCAGCCAAGGCACAGTAGCCAAAAACATTCAGTACTTC
CASSQGTVAKNIQYF